This TCR beta chain came from a study of T-cell reconstitution after alpha-beta-depleted transplantation in children. Study outcomes and limitations: Several hundred graft clones that had expanded were reportedly the source of alpha-beta T cells about two months after transplant.

Unique molecular identifiers featured in how the TCRbeta library was prepared. TCRdb fed the PCR reads into MiXCR, producing one record per CDR3 protein. The table lists some 600,000 distinct CDR3 sequences, under 15% of them singletons. This clonotype showed up just a few times. Its target is unknown. The V end was cut by 11 bases, the J end by 2 bases, with 18 bases between. CDR3 length equals 15 residues. Looked up from germline, CDR1 is LNHDA and CDR2 is SQIVND (reference sequence). The input for sequencing was PBMCs, mostly from graft donor cells, taken 360 days after TCRalphabeta/CD19-depleted stem cell transplant. This receptor was taken from a male patient younger than 18 who had a stem cell transplant for acute myeloid leukemia, so the T cells may come from the graft donor. J is TRBJ2-2 and V is TRBV19; maybe TRBD1 (5 bases). CDR3 in amino acids: CASKIGDLNTGELFF. The CDR3 region has the DNA TGTGCCTCCAAAATAGGGGATCTCAACACCGGGGAGCTGTTTTTT. Supplemented by reference TRBV19 and TRBJ2-2, the full variable domain reads DGGITQSPKYLFRKEGQNVTLSCEQNLNHDAMYWYRQDPGQGLRLIYYSQIVNDFQKGDIAEGYSVSREKKESFPLTVTSAQKNPTAFYLCASKIGDLNTGELFFGEGSRLTVL.